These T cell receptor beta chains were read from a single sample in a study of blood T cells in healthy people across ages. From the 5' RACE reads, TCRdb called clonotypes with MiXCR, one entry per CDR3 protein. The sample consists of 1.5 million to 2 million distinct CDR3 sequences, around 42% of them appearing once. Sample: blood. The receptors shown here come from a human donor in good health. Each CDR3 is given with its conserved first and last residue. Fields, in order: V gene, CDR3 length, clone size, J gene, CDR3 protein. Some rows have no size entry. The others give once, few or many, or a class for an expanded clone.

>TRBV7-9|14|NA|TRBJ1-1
CASSLSGGDPEAFF
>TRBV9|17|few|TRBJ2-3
CASSVEAGGSPTDTQYF
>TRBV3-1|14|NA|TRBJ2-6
CASSQPRGANVLTF
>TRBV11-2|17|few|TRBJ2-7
CASSSGTPIRSSYEQYF
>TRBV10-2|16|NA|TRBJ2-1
CASSEGTSGVYNEQFF
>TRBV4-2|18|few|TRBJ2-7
CVSSQDYWGMTGTYEQYF
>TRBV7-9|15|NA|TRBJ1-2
CASSPTTYRGQGYTF
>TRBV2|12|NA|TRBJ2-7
CASDTGVYEQYF
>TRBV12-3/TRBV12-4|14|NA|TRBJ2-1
CASASGLAEGKQFF
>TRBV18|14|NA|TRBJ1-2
CASSPEGGLYGYTF
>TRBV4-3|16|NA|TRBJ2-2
CASSPRGGPHTGELFF
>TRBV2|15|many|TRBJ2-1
CASGGGGGSYNEQFF
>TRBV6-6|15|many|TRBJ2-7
CASSDLRDTTYEQYF
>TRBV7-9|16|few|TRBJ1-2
CASSFFFRGLFYGYTF
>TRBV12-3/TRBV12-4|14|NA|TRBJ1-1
CASGLGIWNTEAFF
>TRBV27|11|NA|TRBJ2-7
CASSHSEEQYF
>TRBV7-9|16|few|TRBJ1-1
CASSLGLWGEGTEAFF
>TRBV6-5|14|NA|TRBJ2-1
CASSYGVNYNEQFF
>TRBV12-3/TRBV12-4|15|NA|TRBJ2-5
CACSLMRGAQETQYF
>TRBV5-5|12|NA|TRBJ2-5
CTSSLDSPVKYF
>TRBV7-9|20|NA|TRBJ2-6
CASSSYTWDRERPGANVRTF
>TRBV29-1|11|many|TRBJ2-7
CSGVGAYEQYF
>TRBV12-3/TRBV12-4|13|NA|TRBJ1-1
CASSPQIDTEAFF
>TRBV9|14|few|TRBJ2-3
CASSTGNSGDTQYF
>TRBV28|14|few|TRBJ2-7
CASMGSGSSYEQYF
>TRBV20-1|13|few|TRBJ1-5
CSARGGRQTSQHF
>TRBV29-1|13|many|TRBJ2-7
CSVELDSDYEQYF
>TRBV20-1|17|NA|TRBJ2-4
CSAKSYLGRIPENIQYF
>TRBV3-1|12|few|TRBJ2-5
CASSHTEETQYF
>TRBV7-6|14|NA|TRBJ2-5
CASSFGGAVNEQYF
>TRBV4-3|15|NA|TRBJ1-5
CASSQDGGGDQPQHF
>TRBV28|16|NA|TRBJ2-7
CASSFVKGHSSYEQYF
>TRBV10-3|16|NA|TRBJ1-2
CAIGESYGSSNYGYTF
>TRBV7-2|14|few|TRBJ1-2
CASSPPRNNYGYTF
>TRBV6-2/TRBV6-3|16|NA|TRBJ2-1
CASRPRGLPGVNEQFF
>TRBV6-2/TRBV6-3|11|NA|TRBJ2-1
CASGYRGEQFF
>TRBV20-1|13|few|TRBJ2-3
CSARKGHLDTQYF
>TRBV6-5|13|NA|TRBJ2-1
CASSYLVGETQFF
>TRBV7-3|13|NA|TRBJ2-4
CASSPGTGNIQYF
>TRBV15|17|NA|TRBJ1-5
CATSRDRVGGSNQPQHF
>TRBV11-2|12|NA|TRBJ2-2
CASSTYPGELFF
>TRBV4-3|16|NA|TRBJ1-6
CASSQDHRQAQGPLHF
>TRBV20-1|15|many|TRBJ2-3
CSATPDSASTDTQYF
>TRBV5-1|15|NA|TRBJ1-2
CASSLDEGINYGYTF
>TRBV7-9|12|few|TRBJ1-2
CASSLVRESYTF
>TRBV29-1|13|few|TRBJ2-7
CSVEVRVGDEQYF
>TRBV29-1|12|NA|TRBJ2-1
CSVLLAGGLGFF
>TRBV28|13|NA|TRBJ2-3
CASSLSGRDTQYF
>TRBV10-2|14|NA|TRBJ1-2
CASSDMTEYYGYTF
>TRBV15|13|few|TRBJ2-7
CATSRVRSYEQYF
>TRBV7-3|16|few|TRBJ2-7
CASSLEGGGPYYEQYF
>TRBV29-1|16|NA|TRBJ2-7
CSACLLGRISSYEQYF
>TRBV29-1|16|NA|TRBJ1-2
CSVEDPIPGASYGYTF
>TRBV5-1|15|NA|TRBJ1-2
CASSLAGTGGWGYTF
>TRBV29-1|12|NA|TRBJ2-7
CSVEAGTHEQYF